These 23 T cell receptor beta chains came from one sample sequenced in a study of T cells after yellow fever vaccination. A single record per CDR3 protein comes from TCRdb applying MiXCR to the 5' RACE reads. Here the sample spans under 550,000 distinct CDR3 sequences, around a fifth being singletons. The sequencing here drew on PBMCs, taken around 3 weeks after the first yellow fever vaccination. The source is a man younger than 35 who received the YFV17D yellow fever vaccine.

V usage is TRBV10-3 and J usage is TRBJ1-4; 9 nucleotides agree with TRBD1. Germline CDR1 and CDR2: ENHRY and SYGVKD. V trimming: 10 bases; J trimming: 1 base; junction bases outside the gene matches: 4. The CDR3 covers 14 residues. The CDR3 nucleotides are TGTGCCACCGCGACAGGGGGAACTAATGAAAAACTGTTTTTT. It yields the protein CATATGGTNEKLFF.

V and J are TRBV29-1 and TRBJ2-1; D unclear. The CDR3 is 12 residues long. V was clipped by 6 bases and J by 0 bases, with 6 bases between them. Germline lookup yields CDR1 SQVTM and CDR2 ANQGSEA. CDR3 sequence: CSVIRSYNEQFF. The CDR3, as DNA: TGCAGCGTAATCCGCTCCTACAATGAGCAGTTCTTC.

V usage is TRBV10-3 and J usage is TRBJ2-3; 10 bases line up with TRBD2. The germline gives CDR1 ENHRY, CDR2 SYGVKD. The J segment lost 4 bases and the V segment lost 10 bases, leaving 14 bases of the junction unmatched. The CDR3 length is 16 residues. CDR3 amino acids: CATTGERGGVSDTQYF. CDR3 sequence (DNA): TGTGCCACGACAGGGGAGCGGGGGGGCGTCTCAGATACGCAGTATTTT.

The V and J genes are TRBV6-2 or TRBV6-3 and TRBJ1-5; no clear D. The germline V gene encodes CDR1 MNHEY and CDR2 SVGEGT. This CDR3 comprises 15 residues. V gave up 0 bases and J gave up 6 bases, with 12 bases separating them. CDR3: CASSYSRIWGQPQHF. Here the CDR3 DNA reads TGTGCCAGCAGTTACTCGAGGATTTGGGGTCAGCCCCAGCATTTT.

The rearrangement joins TRBV28 to TRBJ1-5, with D tentatively TRBD1 (5 bases). With 3 bases removed from V and 9 bases from J, the gap between germline ends came to 12 bases. Germline V gene data show CDR1 as MDHEN and CDR2 as SYDVKM. This CDR3 has 13 residues. CDR3 sequence (DNA): TGTGCCAGCAGTTTTCGGGGCGGGGGGCCCCAGCATTTT. Protein sequence: CASSFRGGGPQHF.

The chain links TRBV7-9 to TRBJ2-3; no clear D gene. In germline, CDR1 is SEHNR, CDR2 FQNEAQ (reference sequence). Trimming removed 5 bases from V and 0 bases from J, with 18 bases in between. The CDR3 is 17 residues long. This CDR3 reads CASSPGLGSLSTDTQYF. The CDR3 DNA reads as TGTGCCAGCAGCCCGGGTCTCGGGTCCCTTAGCACAGATACGCAGTATTTT.

The genes are TRBV20-1 and TRBJ1-1; a possible D gene is TRBD1 (5 bases). V was shortened by 5 bases and J by 0 bases, with 13 bases between the two germline ends. This CDR3 has 14 amino acids. Germline CDR1 DFQATT, CDR2 SNEGSKA (reference sequence). CDR3 coding DNA: TGCAGTGCTGGGGGGGGACCGTTGAACACTGAAGCTTTCTTT. It encodes CSAGGGPLNTEAFF.

This rearrangement joins TRBV13 to TRBJ2-1; 13 bases map to TRBD2. The CDR3 is 17 amino acids. The V and J ends lost 0 bases and 5 bases, in that order; junction bases with no gene match: 4. From germline, CDR1 is PRHDT and CDR2 FYEKMQ (reference sequence). The CDR3 DNA reads as TGTGCCAGCAGCTTAGGCTTAGGGACTAGCGGGGACAATGAGCAGTTCTTC. It is translated as CASSLGLGTSGDNEQFF.

This clonotype was counted only a few times. The gene calls are TRBV10-3 and TRBJ2-1; 13 positions match TRBD2. Germline assignment: CDR1 ENHRY and CDR2 SYGVKD. The V segment lost 2 bases and the J segment 7 bases; nucleotides outside the gene matches: 8. This CDR3 is built from 17 residues. This CDR3 is CAISEPGLAGVWNEQFF. The DNA of the CDR3 is TGTGCCATCAGTGAGCCAGGACTAGCGGGGGTATGGAATGAGCAGTTCTTC.

The chain has TRBV3-1 and TRBJ2-1; 7 bases are a match to TRBD1. The CDR3 contains 14 residues. After removal of 8 bases from V and 7 bases from J, the junction contained 11 bases not matched to a gene. The germline V gene encodes CDR1 LGHDT and CDR2 YNNKEL (reference sequence). The CDR3 region is CASEFSTGRNEQFF. The CDR3 DNA follows: TGTGCCAGCGAATTTTCGACAGGGCGGAATGAGCAGTTCTTC.

The V call is TRBV7-2, the J call TRBJ2-7, with D hard to call. This CDR3 spans 12 amino acids. The germline V gene encodes CDR1 SGHTA and CDR2 FQGNSA. V was pared by 5 bases and J by 6 bases, with 11 bases between. The CDR3 DNA reads TGTGCCAGCAGCAAAAGGGATGGCGAGCAGTACTTC. This translates into CASSKRDGEQYF.

This clonotype was counted only a few times. The chain joins TRBV20-1 to TRBJ1-6; D unclear. Germline V gene sequence: CDR1 DFQATT, CDR2 SNEGSKA (reference sequence). The CDR3 totals 16 residues. Trimming removed 7 bases at V and 6 bases at J, with 22 bases between. The DNA of the CDR3 is TGCAGTGTAGTACCTCCTCCGGCGGGAATTAATTCACCCCTCCACTTT. It codes for CSVVPPPAGINSPLHF.

This clonotype was seen only a few times. V and J are TRBV5-6 and TRBJ2-5; no clear D. From germline, CDR1 is SGHDT and CDR2 YYEEEE. Trimming took off 2 bases at V and 3 bases at J, with 5 bases between the two ends. CDR3 length: 12 amino acids. The CDR3 region is CASSFNEETQYF. CDR3 DNA: TGTGCCAGCAGCTTCAACGAAGAGACCCAGTACTTC.

This sequence joins TRBV18 and TRBJ2-1, with 9 bases that match TRBD2. The CDR3 has 16 amino acids. V lost 0 bases to trimming and J lost 7 bases; unmatched junction nucleotides: 7. Looked up from germline, CDR1 is KGHSH and CDR2 is LQKENI. DNA of the CDR3: TGTGCCAGCTCACCACCCTCTAGCGGGGCCAGTAATGAGCAGTTCTTC. Translating gives CASSPPSSGASNEQFF.

The chain recombines TRBV6-1 with TRBJ1-6; D gene ambiguous. Germline V gene data show CDR1 as MNHNS and CDR2 as SASEGT. V was cut by 5 bases and J by 8 bases, with 10 bases left in between. The CDR3 runs 13 residues. In DNA, the CDR3 is TGTGCCAGCAGTAGGTTAGGAGATTCACCCCTCCACTTT. It specifies CASSRLGDSPLHF.

This clonotype was recorded many times. The V call is TRBV7-9, the J call TRBJ2-5; the D gene is possibly TRBD1 (6 bases). Trimming removed 5 bases from V and 1 base from J, with 11 bases in between. Germline loops: CDR1 SEHNR, CDR2 FQNEAQ (reference sequence). This CDR3 comprises 14 residues. CDR3 region: CASSAGQTQETQYF. For the CDR3, the DNA is TGTGCCAGCAGCGCCGGACAGACCCAAGAGACCCAGTACTTC. The variable domain in full, completed from reference TRBV7-9 and TRBJ2-5, reads DTGVSQNPRHKITKRGQNVTFRCDPISEHNRLYWYRQTLGQGPEFLTYFQNEAQLEKSRLLSDRFSAERPKGSFSTLEIQRTEQGDSAMYLCASSAGQTQETQYFGPGTRLLVL.

This clonotype was recorded many times. V gene TRBV5-1 combines with J gene TRBJ2-5, with D unclear. Trimming removed 2 bases from V and 0 bases from J, with 2 bases in between. The CDR3 extends over 12 amino acids. Germline V gives CDR1 SGHRS, CDR2 YFSETQ. The CDR3 sequence is CASSFDQETQYF. Here the CDR3 DNA reads TGCGCCAGCAGCTTTGACCAAGAGACCCAGTACTTC.

CDR3 sequence (DNA): TGTGCCAGCAGCTTGTTGGGTACGGGCCAAGAGACCCAGTACTTC. This sequence encodes CASSLLGTGQETQYF. V is TRBV5-8 and J is TRBJ2-5; D is undetermined. Per germline, CDR1 SGHTS and CDR2 YDEGEE. V dropped 1 base and J dropped 1 base, with 11 bases sitting between them. The CDR3 spans 15 residues.

This sequence joins TRBV27 and TRBJ2-3; TRBD1 matches 8 bases. J lost 7 bases, V lost 2 bases, and 20 bases had no gene match. The CDR3 contains 19 residues. Germline CDR1 is MNHEY and CDR2 is SMNVEV (reference sequence). Here the CDR3 reads CASSLSPPQTGARANTQYF. CDR3 DNA: TGTGCCAGCAGTTTAAGTCCCCCCCAGACAGGGGCGCGCGCGAATACGCAGTATTTT.

This chain uses TRBV4-1 with TRBJ2-4; D is unresolved. This CDR3 comprises 12 residues. Trimming removed 4 bases from V and 8 bases from J, with 9 bases in between. Germline V lookup: CDR1 MGHRA, CDR2 YSYEKL. This CDR3 reads CASSPARDIQYF. In DNA, the CDR3 is TGCGCCAGCAGCCCGGCGAGAGACATTCAGTACTTC.

This clonotype was observed a few times. The J gene is TRBJ2-2, the V gene TRBV20-1; D is ambiguous. The ends were cut back, 5 bases at V and 5 bases at J, with 15 bases in the middle. The germline V gene encodes CDR1 DFQATT and CDR2 SNEGSKA (reference sequence). This CDR3 region has 14 residues. CDR3 nucleotide sequence: TGCAGTGCTTGGACCCCAAGAGGAACCGGGGAGCTGTTTTTT. Translated: CSAWTPRGTGELFF.

This chain joins TRBV3-1 and TRBJ1-2; perhaps TRBD1 as D (5 bases). The length of the CDR3 is 16 residues. Germline V gives CDR1 LGHDT, CDR2 YNNKEL (reference sequence). The V and J ends lost 8 bases and 0 bases respectively, with 19 bases between them. In DNA form, the CDR3 reads TGTGCCAGCCGTGGGCAGGGTAGTCTCCCTAACTATGGCTACACCTTC. This sequence encodes CASRGQGSLPNYGYTF. The whole variable domain, filled in from reference TRBV3-1 and TRBJ1-2, reads DTAVSQTPKYLVTQMGNDKSIKCEQNLGHDTMYWYKQDSKKFLKIMFSYNNKELIINETVPNRFSPKSPDKAHLNLHINSLELGDSAVYFCASRGQGSLPNYGYTFGSGTRLTVV.

This clonotype came up a few times. V usage is TRBV6-2 or TRBV6-3 and J usage is TRBJ1-5, with D possibly being TRBD1 (6 bases). CDR1 MNHEY and CDR2 SVGEGT come from the germline V gene. Trimming took 2 bases from V and 5 from J, leaving 22 bases between them. The CDR3 is made up of 18 amino acids. DNA of the CDR3: TGTGCCAGCAGTTACCTTACGACGGGCACAGGGAACCATCAGCCCCAGCATTTT. The encoded protein is CASSYLTTGTGNHQPQHF.